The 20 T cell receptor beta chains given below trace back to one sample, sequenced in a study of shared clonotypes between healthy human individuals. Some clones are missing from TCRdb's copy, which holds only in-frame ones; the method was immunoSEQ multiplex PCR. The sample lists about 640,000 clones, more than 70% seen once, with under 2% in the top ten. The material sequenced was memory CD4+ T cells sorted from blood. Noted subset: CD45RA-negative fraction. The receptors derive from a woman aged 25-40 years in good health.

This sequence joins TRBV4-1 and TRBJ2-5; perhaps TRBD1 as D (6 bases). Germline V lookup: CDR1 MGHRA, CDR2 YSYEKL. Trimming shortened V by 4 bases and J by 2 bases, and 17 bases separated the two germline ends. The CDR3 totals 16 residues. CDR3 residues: CASSPFGSGHQETQYF. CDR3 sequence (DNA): TGCGCCAGCAGCCCATTTGGGTCGGGACATCAAGAGACCCAGTACTTC.

Here the CDR3 reads CASSSQGHGGNEQFF. The CDR3 region has the DNA TGTGCCAGCTCATCACAGGGGCATGGGGGCAATGAGCAGTTCTTC. The chain couples TRBV18 to TRBJ2-1; TRBD1 matches at 7 bases. V lost 5 bases to trimming and J lost 6 bases; unmatched junction nucleotides: 10. Germline V CDR1 and CDR2: KGHSH, LQKENI. This CDR3 comprises 15 residues. Full variable domain (remainder filled in from reference TRBV18 and TRBJ2-1): NAGVMQNPRHLVRRRGQEARLRCSPMKGHSHVYWYRQLPEEGLKFMVYLQKENIIDESGMPKERFSAEFPKEGPSILRIQQVVRGDSAAYFCASSSQGHGGNEQFFGPGTRLTVL.

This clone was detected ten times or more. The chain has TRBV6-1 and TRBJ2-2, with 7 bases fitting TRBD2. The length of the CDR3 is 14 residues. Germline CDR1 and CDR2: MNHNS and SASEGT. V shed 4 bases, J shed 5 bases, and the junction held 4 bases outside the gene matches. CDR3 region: CASSAAGVTGELFF. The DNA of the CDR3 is TGTGCCAGCAGTGCTGCGGGAGTAACCGGGGAGCTGTTTTTT.

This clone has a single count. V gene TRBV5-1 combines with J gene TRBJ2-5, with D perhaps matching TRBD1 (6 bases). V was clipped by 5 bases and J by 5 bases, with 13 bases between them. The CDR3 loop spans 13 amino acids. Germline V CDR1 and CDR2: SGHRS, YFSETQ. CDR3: CASRKTGLETQYF. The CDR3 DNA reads TGCGCCAGCAGAAAAACAGGGCTGGAGACCCAGTACTTC.

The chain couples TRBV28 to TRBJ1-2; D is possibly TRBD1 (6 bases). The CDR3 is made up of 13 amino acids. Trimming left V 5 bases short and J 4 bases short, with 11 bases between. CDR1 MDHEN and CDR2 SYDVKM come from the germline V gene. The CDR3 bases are TGTGCCAGCAGTCAAGGGGGTGGCTATGGCTACACCTTC. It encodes CASSQGGGYGYTF.

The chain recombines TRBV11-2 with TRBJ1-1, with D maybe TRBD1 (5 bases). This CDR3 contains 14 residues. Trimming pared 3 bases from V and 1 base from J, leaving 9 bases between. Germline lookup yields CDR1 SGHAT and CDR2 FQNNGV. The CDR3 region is CASSFGTGNTEAFF. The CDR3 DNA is TGTGCCAGCAGCTTCGGGACGGGGAACACTGAAGCTTTCTTT. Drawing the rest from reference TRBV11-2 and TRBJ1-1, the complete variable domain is EAGVAQSPRYKIIEKRQSVAFWCNPISGHATLYWYQQILGQGPKLLIQFQNNGVVDDSQLPKDRFSAERLKGVDSTLKIQPAKLEDSAVYLCASSFGTGNTEAFFGQGTRLTVV.

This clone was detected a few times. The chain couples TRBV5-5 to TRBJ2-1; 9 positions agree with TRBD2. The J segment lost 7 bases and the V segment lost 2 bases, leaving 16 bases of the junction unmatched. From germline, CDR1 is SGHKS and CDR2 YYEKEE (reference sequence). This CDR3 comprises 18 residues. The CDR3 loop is CASSFSGVLAAGGNEQFF. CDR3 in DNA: TGTGCCAGCAGCTTTTCGGGGGTCCTTGCAGCGGGAGGTAATGAGCAGTTCTTC.

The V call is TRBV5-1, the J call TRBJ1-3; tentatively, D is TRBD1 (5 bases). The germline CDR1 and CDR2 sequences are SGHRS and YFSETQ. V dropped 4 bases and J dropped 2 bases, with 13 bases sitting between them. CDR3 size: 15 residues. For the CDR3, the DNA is TGCGCCAGCAGCGTCCAGGGAGTTCCTGGAAACACCATATATTTT. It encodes CASSVQGVPGNTIYF.

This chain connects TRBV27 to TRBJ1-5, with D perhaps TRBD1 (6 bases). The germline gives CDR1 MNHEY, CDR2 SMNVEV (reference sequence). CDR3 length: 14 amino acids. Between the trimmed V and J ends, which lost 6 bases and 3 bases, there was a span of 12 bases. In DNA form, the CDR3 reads TGTGCCAGCAGCCGCGACAGGTACAATCAGCCCCAGCATTTT. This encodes CASSRDRYNQPQHF.

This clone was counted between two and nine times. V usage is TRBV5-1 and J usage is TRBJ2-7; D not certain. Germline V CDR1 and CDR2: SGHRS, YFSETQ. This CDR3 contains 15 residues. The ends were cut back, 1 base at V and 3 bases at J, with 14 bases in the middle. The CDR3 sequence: CASSLLFGDNYEQYF. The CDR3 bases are TGCGCCAGCAGCTTGTTGTTTGGTGACAACTACGAGCAGTACTTC. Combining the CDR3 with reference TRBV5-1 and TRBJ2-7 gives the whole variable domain KAGVTQTPRYLIKTRGQQVTLSCSPISGHRSVSWYQQTPGQGLQFLFEYFSETQRNKGNFPGRFSGRQFSNSRSEMNVSTLELGDSALYLCASSLLFGDNYEQYFGPGTRLTVT.

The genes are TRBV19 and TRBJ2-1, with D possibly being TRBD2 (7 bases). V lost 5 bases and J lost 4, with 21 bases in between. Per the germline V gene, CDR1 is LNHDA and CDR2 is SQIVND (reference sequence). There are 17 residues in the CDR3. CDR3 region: CASSPIGVGGGYNEQFF. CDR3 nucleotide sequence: TGTGCCAGTAGTCCCATCGGAGTGGGAGGGGGATACAATGAGCAGTTCTTC. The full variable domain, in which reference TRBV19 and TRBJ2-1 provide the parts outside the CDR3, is DGGITQSPKYLFRKEGQNVTLSCEQNLNHDAMYWYRQDPGQGLRLIYYSQIVNDFQKGDIAEGYSVSREKKESFPLTVTSAQKNPTAFYLCASSPIGVGGGYNEQFFGPGTRLTVL.

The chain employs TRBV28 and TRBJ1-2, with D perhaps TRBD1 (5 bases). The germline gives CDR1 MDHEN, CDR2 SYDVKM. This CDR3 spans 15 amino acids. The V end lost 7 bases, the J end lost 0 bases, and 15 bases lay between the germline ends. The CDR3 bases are TGTGCCAGCAACCGACGAGGGGTAGCTAACTATGGCTACACCTTC. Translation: CASNRRGVANYGYTF.

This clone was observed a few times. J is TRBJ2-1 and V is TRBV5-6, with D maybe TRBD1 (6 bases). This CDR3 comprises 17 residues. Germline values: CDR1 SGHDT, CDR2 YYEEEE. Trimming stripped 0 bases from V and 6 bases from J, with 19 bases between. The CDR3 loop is CASSLVGTRHVFNEQFF. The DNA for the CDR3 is TGTGCCAGCAGCTTGGTCGGGACAAGGCATGTATTCAATGAGCAGTTCTTC.

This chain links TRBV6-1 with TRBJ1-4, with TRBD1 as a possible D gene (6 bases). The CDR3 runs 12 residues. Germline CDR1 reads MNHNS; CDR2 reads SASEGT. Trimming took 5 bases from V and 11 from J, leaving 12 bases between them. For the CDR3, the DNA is TGTGCCAGCAGTTCCTCGAGGGGGAAACTGTTTTTT. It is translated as CASSSSRGKLFF.

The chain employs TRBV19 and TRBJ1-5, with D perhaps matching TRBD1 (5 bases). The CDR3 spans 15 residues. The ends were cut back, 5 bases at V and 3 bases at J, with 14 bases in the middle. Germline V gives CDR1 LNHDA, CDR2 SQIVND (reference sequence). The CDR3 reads CASSLPRQHNQPQHF. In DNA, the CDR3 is TGTGCCAGTAGTCTTCCCAGACAGCACAATCAGCCCCAGCATTTT.

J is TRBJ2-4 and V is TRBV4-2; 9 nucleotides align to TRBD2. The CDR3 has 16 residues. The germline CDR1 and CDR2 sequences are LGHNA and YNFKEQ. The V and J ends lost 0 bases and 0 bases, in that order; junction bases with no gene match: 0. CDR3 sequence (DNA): TGTGCCAGCAGCCAAGAACTAGCGGGAGCCAAAAACATTCAGTACTTC. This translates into CASSQELAGAKNIQYF.

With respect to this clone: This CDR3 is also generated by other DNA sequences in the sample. CDR3: CASSASSGAYNEQFF. The CDR3 DNA is TGCGCCAGCAGCGCGTCTAGCGGAGCGTACAATGAGCAGTTCTTC. The V gene is TRBV5-1, the J gene TRBJ2-1, with 7 bases lining up with TRBD2. Germline V lookup: CDR1 SGHRS, CDR2 YFSETQ. The CDR3 loop spans 15 amino acids. Losses at the gene ends were 4 bases for V and 4 bases for J; bases not matched to a gene: 8.

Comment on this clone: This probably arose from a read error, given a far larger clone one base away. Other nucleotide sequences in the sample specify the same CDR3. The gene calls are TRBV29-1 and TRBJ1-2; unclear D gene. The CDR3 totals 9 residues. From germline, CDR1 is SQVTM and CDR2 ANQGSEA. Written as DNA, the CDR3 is TGCAGCCCGGACTATGGCTATACCTTC. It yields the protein CSPDYGYTF.

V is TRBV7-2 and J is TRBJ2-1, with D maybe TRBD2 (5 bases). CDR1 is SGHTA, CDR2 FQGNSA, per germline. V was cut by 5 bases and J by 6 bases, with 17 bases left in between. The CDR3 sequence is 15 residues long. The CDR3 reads CASSRDYGDFNEQFF. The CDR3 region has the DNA TGTGCCAGCAGCCGAGATTACGGGGATTTCAATGAGCAGTTCTTC.

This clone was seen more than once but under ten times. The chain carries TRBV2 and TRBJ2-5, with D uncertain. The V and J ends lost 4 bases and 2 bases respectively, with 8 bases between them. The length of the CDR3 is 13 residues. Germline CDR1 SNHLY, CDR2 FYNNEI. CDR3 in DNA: TGTGCCAGCAGTGCCAACAGTCAAGAGACCCAGTACTTC. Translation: CASSANSQETQYF.